A single T cell receptor (beta chain) is shown here with its context. The CDR3 totals 19 residues. V was pared by 5 bases and J by 1 base, with 13 bases of the junction left unmatched. Germline CDR1 and CDR2: LNHNV and YYDKDF (reference sequence). Naive CD8 cells, CD45RO-negative and positively selected for CCR7, excluded terminally differentiated effector memory CD45RA+ cells. This entry belongs to a study of shared clonotypes between healthy human individuals. Assay: immunoSEQ multiplex PCR; the TCRdb copy retains only in-frame clones and omits some. Of about 2,200,000 clones detected, more than 85% appear once; the ten largest clones hold under 2%.

V gene TRBV15 combines with J gene TRBJ2-7; 14 bases are a match to TRBD2. Input material: naive CD8+ T cells from PBMCs. The receptor's source is a man in his late teens or twenties in good health. Some clones in this sample may be carry-over from other donors' samples. The CDR3 nucleotides read TGTGCCACCAGCGGGCCGCCGGGACTAGCGGGAGATTGGTCCTACGAGCAGTACTTC. The encoded protein is CATSGPPGLAGDWSYEQYF.